This T cell receptor (beta chain) is drawn from a study of patients and donors after allogeneic stem cell transplantation. TCRdb re-called the RT-PCR reads through MiXCR, storing one row per CDR3 protein. The table has 900,000 to 1,000,000 distinct CDR3 sequences, about a sixth seen once. With 0 bases clipped from V and 2 bases from J, the junction kept 10 bases outside the gene matches. This CDR3 is built from 18 residues. Per germline, CDR1 LGHDT and CDR2 YNNKEL (reference sequence). The chain employs TRBV3-1 and TRBJ2-3; 8 nucleotides align to TRBD2. Sequencing used blood, either unsorted or a sorted T cell fraction (not recorded which). This sequence was found in a human donor who was either an allogeneic HSCT recipient or a stem cell or donor lymphocyte infusion donor (not recorded which). It is not recorded whose cells these are; they may come from a transplant donor. Here the CDR3 reads CASSQDRIGGGFTDTQYF. CDR3 nucleotide sequence: TGTGCCAGCAGCCAAGATCGAATCGGGGGGGGCTTCACAGATACGCAGTATTTT.